This passage covers 17 T cell receptor beta chains from one sample sequenced in a study of shared clonotypes between healthy human individuals. Data came from immunoSEQ multiplex PCR; TCRdb stores just in-frame clones and leaves some out. Here the sample spans a few hundred thousand clones, roughly 84% being singletons. The sample comprised memory CD8+ T cells sorted from blood. Subset noted: CD45RO+ cells pooled with CCR7-negative TemRA cells. The receptors originated from a man between 18 and 29 years old in good health.

The rearrangement uses TRBV6-6 and TRBJ2-7, with D unresolved. The germline V gene has CDR1 MNHNY and CDR2 SVGAGI (reference sequence). The CDR3 covers 14 residues. Trimming pared 2 bases from V and 2 bases from J, leaving 10 bases between. The CDR3 bases are TGTGCCAGCAGTTACGATATGGGGACCTACGAGCAGTACTTC. Protein sequence: CASSYDMGTYEQYF.

V usage is TRBV18 and J usage is TRBJ2-7; 7 nucleotides agree with TRBD1. With 5 bases clipped from V and 2 bases from J, the junction kept 15 bases outside the gene matches. Germline-derived CDR1 and CDR2 are KGHSH and LQKENI. The CDR3 is 17 residues long. This CDR3 is CASSGLARQGKPYEQYF. The CDR3 nucleotides read TGTGCCAGCTCAGGCCTAGCTAGACAGGGTAAACCCTACGAGCAGTACTTC.

The rearrangement uses TRBV7-2 and TRBJ2-7, with TRBD2 identical over 7 bases. Germline CDR1 SGHTA, CDR2 FQGNSA. The trim removed 5 bases at V and 2 bases at J, leaving 6 bases unmatched. CDR3 length: 14 amino acids. The CDR3 DNA reads TGTGCCAGCAGCACCCGGGACTATCCCTACGAGCAGTACTTC. It is translated as CASSTRDYPYEQYF.

The table lists this clone with a few counts. The chain joins TRBV6-1 to TRBJ1-4, with D maybe TRBD1 (5 bases). The CDR3 sequence is 14 residues long. V was pared by 11 bases and J by 2 bases, with 15 bases between. CDR1 MNHNS and CDR2 SASEGT come from the germline V gene. The CDR3 nucleotides read TGTGCCCCCCAGGGCAGACAGACTAATGAAAAACTGTTTTTT. This gives the protein CAPQGRQTNEKLFF.

V and J are TRBV30 and TRBJ2-3; 9 bases agree with TRBD1. The CDR3 contains 15 residues. Germline CDR1 and CDR2: GTSNPN and SVGIG (reference sequence). V lost 0 bases and J lost 2; bases outside the gene matches: 3. This chain's CDR3 is CAWSVRTGVTDTQYF. The CDR3 bases are TGTGCCTGGAGTGTAAGGACAGGGGTCACAGATACGCAGTATTTT.

The chain is built from TRBV4-1 and TRBJ1-5; D is ambiguous. Trimming pared 4 bases from V and 7 bases from J, leaving 11 bases between. CDR3 length: 13 amino acids. Germline CDR1 and CDR2: MGHRA and YSYEKL. The CDR3 sequence is CASSLRGGQPQHF. In nucleotides, the CDR3 is TGCGCCAGCAGCCTTCGAGGAGGGCAGCCCCAGCATTTT.

V gene TRBV7-8 combines with J gene TRBJ2-5; 7 nucleotides match TRBD1. Losses at the gene ends were 5 bases for V and 3 bases for J; bases not matched to a gene: 9. Germline values: CDR1 SGHVS, CDR2 FQNEAQ. This CDR3 region has 15 residues. The CDR3 nucleotides are TGTGCCAGCAGCACCCCGGGACAGCCGGAAGAGACCCAGTACTTC. Its translation is CASSTPGQPEETQYF.

The rearrangement links TRBV6-4 to TRBJ1-5; D gene ambiguous. From germline, CDR1 is MRHNA and CDR2 SNTAGT. CDR3 length: 12 amino acids. V was clipped by 6 bases and J by 5 bases, with 8 bases between them. This CDR3 reads CASRGSHQPQHF. The CDR3 coding sequence is TGTGCCAGCAGGGGATCACATCAGCCCCAGCATTTT.

CDR3 sequence: CASSLRGTNYGYTF. CDR3 nucleotide sequence: TGTGCCAGCAGTCTCAGAGGGACGAACTATGGCTACACCTTC. This chain connects TRBV28 to TRBJ1-2, with D maybe TRBD1 (5 bases). Between the trimmed V and J ends, which lost 5 bases and 2 bases, there was a span of 12 bases. This CDR3 spans 14 amino acids. Germline assignment: CDR1 MDHEN and CDR2 SYDVKM.

This clone occurred a few times. This chain uses TRBV29-1 with TRBJ1-2, with 8 bases lining up with TRBD1. In germline, CDR1 is SQVTM, CDR2 ANQGSEA. The CDR3 runs to 13 residues. The trim removed 7 bases at V and 5 bases at J, leaving 9 bases unmatched. The DNA of the CDR3 is TGCAGCGGGGGGACAGGTAGTCTGTATGGCTACACCTTC. The encoded protein is CSGGTGSLYGYTF.

V usage is TRBV7-9 and J usage is TRBJ2-3; D call uncertain. Germline V gives CDR1 SEHNR, CDR2 FQNEAQ (reference sequence). The CDR3 length is 13 residues. V was shortened by 4 bases and J by 2 bases, with 7 bases between the two germline ends. Here the CDR3 reads CASSSALTDTQYF. The CDR3 DNA is TGTGCCAGCAGCTCGGCTCTCACAGATACGCAGTATTTT.

The rearrangement links TRBV4-3 to TRBJ2-3; maybe TRBD2 (6 bases). Trimming stripped 4 bases from V and 11 bases from J, with 10 bases between. The CDR3 is 11 residues long. Germline CDR1 reads LGHNA; CDR2 reads YSLEER. The CDR3 loop is CASSRGEEQYF. CDR3 nucleotide sequence: TGCGCCAGCAGCCGGGGGGAGGAGCAGTATTTT.

The CDR3 region has the DNA TGTGCCAGCAGTTCTTCTGGGGTCATCTCACCCCTCCACTTT. It specifies CASSSSGVISPLHF. The V gene is TRBV28, the J gene TRBJ1-6; D ambiguous. This CDR3 is 14 amino acids long. Germline V gene lookup returns CDR1 MDHEN and CDR2 SYDVKM. The germline V and J ends were trimmed by 4 bases and 10 bases, with 14 bases remaining between them.

The chain combines TRBV30 with TRBJ2-7; tentative D call: TRBD2 (6 bases). The germline V and J ends were trimmed by 5 bases and 4 bases, with 18 bases remaining between them. Germline values: CDR1 GTSNPN, CDR2 SVGIG (reference sequence). The CDR3 loop spans 14 amino acids. CDR3 DNA: TGTGCCTGGGAGGAGTCGGCGGGGAGATACGAGCAGTACTTC. Amino acids: CAWEESAGRYEQYF.

This clone was recorded at least ten times. The CDR3 loop reads CASSLPLTGDTEQFF. The DNA for the CDR3 is TGTGCCAGCAGTTTACCCCTTACAGGGGACACTGAGCAGTTCTTC. V is TRBV28 and J is TRBJ2-1; 7 bases align to TRBD1. V lost 2 bases and J lost 9; bases outside the gene matches: 10. Germline V CDR1 and CDR2: MDHEN, SYDVKM. The CDR3 consists of 15 residues.

The rearrangement joins TRBV4-1 to TRBJ1-5, with D unresolved. Germline V gene lookup returns CDR1 MGHRA and CDR2 YSYEKL. With 0 bases removed from V and 7 bases from J, the gap between germline ends came to 16 bases. This CDR3 is 16 amino acids long. The CDR3, as DNA: TGCGCCAGCAGCCAAGACGGCACGCTAGATGGGCAGCCCCAGCATTTT. Protein: CASSQDGTLDGQPQHF.

This chain joins TRBV4-2 and TRBJ2-1; D could derive from TRBD1 or TRBD2 (5 bases each). CDR1 is LGHNA, CDR2 YNFKEQ, per germline. The CDR3 consists of 14 residues. The V and J ends lost 0 bases and 5 bases respectively, with 8 bases between them. The CDR3 protein is CASSQEVGDNEQFF. In DNA form, the CDR3 reads TGTGCCAGCAGCCAAGAGGTGGGGGACAATGAGCAGTTCTTC.